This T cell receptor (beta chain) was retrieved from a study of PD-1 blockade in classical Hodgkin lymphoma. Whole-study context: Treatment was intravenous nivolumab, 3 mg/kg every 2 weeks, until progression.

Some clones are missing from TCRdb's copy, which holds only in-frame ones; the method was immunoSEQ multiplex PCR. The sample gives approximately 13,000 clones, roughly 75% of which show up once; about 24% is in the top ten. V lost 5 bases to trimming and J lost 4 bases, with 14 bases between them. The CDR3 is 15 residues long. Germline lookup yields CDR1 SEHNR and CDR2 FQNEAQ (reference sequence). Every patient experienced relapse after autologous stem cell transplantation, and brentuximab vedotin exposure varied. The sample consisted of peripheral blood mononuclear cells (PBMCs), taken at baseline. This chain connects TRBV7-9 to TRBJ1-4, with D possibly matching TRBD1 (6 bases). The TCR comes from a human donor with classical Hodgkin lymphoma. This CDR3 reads CASSLKTGINEKLFF. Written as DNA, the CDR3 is TGTGCCAGCAGCCTAAAGACAGGAATTAATGAAAAACTGTTTTTT. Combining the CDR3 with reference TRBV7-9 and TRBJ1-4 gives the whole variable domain DTGVSQNPRHKITKRGQNVTFRCDPISEHNRLYWYRQTLGQGPEFLTYFQNEAQLEKSRLLSDRFSAERPKGSFSTLEIQRTEQGDSAMYLCASSLKTGINEKLFFGSGTQLSVL.